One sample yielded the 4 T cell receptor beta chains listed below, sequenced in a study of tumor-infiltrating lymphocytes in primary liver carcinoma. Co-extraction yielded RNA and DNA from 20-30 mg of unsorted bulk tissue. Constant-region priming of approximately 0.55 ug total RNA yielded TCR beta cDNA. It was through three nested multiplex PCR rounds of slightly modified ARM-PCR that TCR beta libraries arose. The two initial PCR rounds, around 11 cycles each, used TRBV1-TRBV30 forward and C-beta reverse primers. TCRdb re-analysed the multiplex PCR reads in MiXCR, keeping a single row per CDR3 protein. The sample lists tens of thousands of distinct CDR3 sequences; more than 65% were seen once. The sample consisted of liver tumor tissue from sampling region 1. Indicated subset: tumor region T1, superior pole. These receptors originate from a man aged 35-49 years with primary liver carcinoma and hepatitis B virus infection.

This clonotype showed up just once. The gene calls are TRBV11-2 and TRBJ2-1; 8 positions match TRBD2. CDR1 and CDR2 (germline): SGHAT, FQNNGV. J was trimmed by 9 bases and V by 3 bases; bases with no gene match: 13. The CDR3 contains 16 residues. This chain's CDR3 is CASSLEIGLAVSEQFF. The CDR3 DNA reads TGTGCCAGCAGCTTGGAAATCGGACTAGCCGTGAGTGAGCAGTTCTTC.

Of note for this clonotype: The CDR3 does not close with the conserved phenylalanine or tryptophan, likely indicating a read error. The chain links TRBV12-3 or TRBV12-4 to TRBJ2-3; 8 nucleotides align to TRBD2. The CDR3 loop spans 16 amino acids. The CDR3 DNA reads TGTGCCAGCAGTTCCCTAAGCGGGAGCGCTACAGATACACAGTATTCT. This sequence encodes CASSSLSGSATDTQYS.

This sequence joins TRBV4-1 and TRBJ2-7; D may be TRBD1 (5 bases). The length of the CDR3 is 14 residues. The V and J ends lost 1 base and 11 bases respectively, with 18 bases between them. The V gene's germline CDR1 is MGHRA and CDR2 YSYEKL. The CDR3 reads CASSQGMGPYQEYF. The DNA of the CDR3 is TGCGCCAGCAGCCAAGGAATGGGGCCCTACCAGGAGTACTTC.

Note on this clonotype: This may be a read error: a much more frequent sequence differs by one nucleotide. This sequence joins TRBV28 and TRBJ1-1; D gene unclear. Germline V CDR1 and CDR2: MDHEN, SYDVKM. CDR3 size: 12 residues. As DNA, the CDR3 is TGTACCAGCAGTCCTCTCGCTGCCTTGGCTTTCTTT. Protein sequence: CTSSPLAALAFF. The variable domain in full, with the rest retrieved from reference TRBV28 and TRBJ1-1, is DVKVTQSSRYLVKRTGEKVFLECVQDMDHENMFWYRQDPGLGLRLIYFSYDVKMKEKGDIPEGYSVSREKKERFSLILESASTNQTSMYLCTSSPLAALAFFGQGTRLTVV.